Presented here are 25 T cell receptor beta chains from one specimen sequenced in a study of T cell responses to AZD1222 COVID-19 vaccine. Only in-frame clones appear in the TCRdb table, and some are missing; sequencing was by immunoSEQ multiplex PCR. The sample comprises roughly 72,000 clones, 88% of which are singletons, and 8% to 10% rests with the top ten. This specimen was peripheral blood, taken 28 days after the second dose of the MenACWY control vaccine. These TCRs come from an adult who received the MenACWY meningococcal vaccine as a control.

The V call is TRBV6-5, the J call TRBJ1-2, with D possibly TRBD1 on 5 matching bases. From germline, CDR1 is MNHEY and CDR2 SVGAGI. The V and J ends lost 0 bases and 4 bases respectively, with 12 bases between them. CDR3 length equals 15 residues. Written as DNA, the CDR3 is TGTGCCAGCAGTTACTCGGTGGGGGGAGGCTATGGCTACACCTTC. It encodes CASSYSVGGGYGYTF.

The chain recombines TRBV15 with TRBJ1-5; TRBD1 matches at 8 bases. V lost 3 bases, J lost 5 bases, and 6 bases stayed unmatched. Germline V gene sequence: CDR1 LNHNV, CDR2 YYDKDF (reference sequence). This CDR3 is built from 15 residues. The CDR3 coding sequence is TGTGCCACCAGCAGTGGGGGACAGGACTATCAGCCCCAGCATTTT. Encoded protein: CATSSGGQDYQPQHF.

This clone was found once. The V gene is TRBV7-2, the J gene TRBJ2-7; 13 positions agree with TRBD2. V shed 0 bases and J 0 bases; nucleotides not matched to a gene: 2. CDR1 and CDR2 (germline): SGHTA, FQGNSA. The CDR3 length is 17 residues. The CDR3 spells CASSLAGLAGTSYEQYF. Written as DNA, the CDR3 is TGTGCCAGCAGCTTAGCGGGACTAGCGGGAACCTCCTACGAGCAGTACTTC.

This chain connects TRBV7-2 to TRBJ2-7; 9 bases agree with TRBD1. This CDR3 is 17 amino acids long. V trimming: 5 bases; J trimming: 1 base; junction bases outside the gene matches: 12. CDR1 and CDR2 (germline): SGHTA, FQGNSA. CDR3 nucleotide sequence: TGTGCCAGCAGCCCTAGGTCTGGGACAGGGTGGTCCTACGAGCAGTACTTC. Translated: CASSPRSGTGWSYEQYF.

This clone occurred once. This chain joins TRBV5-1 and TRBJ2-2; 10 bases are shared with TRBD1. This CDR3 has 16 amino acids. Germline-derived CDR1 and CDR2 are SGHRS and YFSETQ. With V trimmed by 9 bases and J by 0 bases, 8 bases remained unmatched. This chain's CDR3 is CATRLGTGANTGELFF. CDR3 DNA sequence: TGCGCCACCAGACTTGGGACAGGGGCGAACACCGGGGAGCTGTTTTTT.

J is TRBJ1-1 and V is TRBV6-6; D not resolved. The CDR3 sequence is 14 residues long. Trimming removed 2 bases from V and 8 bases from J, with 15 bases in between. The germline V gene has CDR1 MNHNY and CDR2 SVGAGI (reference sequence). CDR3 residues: CASSYGLTPGEAFF. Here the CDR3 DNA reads TGTGCCAGCAGTTACGGCCTGACCCCGGGGGAAGCTTTCTTT.

The CDR3 loop reads CASSHHPDRGSQPQHF. In DNA, the CDR3 is TGTGCCAGCAGCCACCACCCAGACAGGGGGTCACAGCCCCAGCATTTT. The gene calls are TRBV7-4 and TRBJ1-5; TRBD1 aligns across 9 bases. The CDR3 is 16 amino acids. Trimming at V came to 5 bases and at J to 7 bases, leaving 12 bases not matched to a gene. Germline V CDR1 and CDR2: SGHVT, SQSDAQ.

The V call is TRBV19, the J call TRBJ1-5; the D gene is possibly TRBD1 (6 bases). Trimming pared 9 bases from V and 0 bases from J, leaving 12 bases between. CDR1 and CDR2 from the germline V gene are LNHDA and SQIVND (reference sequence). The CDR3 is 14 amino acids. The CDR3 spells CASSGQISNQPQHF. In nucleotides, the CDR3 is TGTGCCAGCTCCGGACAGATTAGCAATCAGCCCCAGCATTTT.

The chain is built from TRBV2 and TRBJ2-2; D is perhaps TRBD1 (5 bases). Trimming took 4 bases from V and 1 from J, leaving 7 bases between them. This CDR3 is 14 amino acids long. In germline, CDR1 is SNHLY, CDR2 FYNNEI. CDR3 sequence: CASSATVNTGELFF. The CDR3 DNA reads TGTGCCAGCAGTGCGACAGTGAACACCGGGGAGCTGTTTTTT.

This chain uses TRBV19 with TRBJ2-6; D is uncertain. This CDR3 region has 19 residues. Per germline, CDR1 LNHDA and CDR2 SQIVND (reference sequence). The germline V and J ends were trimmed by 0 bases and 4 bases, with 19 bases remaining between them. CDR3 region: CASSIDYRTKFRGANVLTF. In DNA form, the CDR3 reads TGTGCCAGTAGTATAGATTACCGGACCAAGTTCCGAGGGGCCAACGTCCTGACTTTC.

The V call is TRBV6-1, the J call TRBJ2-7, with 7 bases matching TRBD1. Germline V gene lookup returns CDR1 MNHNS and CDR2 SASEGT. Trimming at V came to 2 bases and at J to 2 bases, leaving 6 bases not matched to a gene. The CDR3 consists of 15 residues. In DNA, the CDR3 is TGTGCCAGCAGTGAATCCACAGGGGACCCCTACGAGCAGTACTTC. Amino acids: CASSESTGDPYEQYF.

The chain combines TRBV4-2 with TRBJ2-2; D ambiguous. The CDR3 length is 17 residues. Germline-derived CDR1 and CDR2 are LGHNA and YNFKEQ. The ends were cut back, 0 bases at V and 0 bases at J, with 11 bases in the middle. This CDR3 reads CASSQEVGFANTGELFF. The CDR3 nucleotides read TGTGCCAGCAGCCAAGAGGTCGGGTTCGCGAACACCGGGGAGCTGTTTTTT.

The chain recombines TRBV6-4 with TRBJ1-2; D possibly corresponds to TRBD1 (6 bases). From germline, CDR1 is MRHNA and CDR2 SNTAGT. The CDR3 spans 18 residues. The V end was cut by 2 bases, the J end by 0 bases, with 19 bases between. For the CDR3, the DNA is TGTGCCAGCAGTGACGGACAGCGGCGTGGGGGGACTAACTATGGCTACACCTTC. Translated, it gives CASSDGQRRGGTNYGYTF.

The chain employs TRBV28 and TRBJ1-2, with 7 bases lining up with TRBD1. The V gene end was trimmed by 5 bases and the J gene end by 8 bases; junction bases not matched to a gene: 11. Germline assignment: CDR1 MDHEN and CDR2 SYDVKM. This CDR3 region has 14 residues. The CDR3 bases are TGTGCCAGCAGTGGGGGACAGCTTTTCCTAGGCTACACCTTC. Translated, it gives CASSGGQLFLGYTF.

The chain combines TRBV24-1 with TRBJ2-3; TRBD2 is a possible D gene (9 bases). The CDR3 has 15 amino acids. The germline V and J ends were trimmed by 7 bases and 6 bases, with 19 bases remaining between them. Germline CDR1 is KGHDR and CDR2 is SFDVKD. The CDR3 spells CATSGTGGRGDTQYF. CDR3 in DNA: TGTGCCACCAGCGGGACAGGCGGGAGGGGGGATACGCAGTATTTT.

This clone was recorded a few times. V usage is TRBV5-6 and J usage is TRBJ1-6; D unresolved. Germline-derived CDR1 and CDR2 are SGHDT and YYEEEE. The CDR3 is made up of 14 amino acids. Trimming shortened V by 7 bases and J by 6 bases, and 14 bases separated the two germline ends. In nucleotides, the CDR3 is TGTGCCAGCGGACGAAGGACGGTTAATTCACCCCTCCACTTT. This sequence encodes CASGRRTVNSPLHF.

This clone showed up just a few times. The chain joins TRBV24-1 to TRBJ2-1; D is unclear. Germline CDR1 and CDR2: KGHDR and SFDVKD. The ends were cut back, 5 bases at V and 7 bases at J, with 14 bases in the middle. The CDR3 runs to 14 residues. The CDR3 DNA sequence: TGTGCCACCAGTGGACACGAGTTCGGGAATGAGCAGTTCTTC. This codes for CATSGHEFGNEQFF.

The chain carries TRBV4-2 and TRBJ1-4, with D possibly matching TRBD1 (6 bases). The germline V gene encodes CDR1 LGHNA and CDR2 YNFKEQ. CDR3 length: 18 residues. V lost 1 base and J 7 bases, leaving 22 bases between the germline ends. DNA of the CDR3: TGTGCCAGCAGCCAAGCCCTTTGGAACACAGGGTCGAGTGAAAAACTGTTTTTT. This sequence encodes CASSQALWNTGSSEKLFF.

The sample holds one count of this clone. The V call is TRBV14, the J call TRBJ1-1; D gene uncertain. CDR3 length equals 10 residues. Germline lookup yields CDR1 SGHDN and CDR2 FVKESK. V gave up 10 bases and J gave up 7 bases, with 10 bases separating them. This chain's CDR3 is CATPEGEAFF. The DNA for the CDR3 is TGTGCCACCCCGGAGGGTGAAGCTTTCTTT.

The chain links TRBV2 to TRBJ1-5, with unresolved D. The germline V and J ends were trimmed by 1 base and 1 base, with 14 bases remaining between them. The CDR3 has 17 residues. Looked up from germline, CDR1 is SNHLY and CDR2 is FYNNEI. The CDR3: CASSEGVPGWSNQPQHF. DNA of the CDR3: TGTGCCAGCAGTGAAGGGGTACCCGGGTGGAGCAATCAGCCCCAGCATTTT.

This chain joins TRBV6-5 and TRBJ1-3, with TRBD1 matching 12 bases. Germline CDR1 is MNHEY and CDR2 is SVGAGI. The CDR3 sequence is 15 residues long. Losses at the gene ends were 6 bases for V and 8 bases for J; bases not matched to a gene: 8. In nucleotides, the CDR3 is TGTGCCAGCAGCCCCGGGACAGGGGGCGCGGACACCATATATTTT. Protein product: CASSPGTGGADTIYF.

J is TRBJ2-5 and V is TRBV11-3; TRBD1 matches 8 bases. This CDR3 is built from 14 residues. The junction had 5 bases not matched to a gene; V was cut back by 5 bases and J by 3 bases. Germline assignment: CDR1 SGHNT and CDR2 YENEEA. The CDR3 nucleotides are TGTGCCAGCAGCCCAGGGGGCCTGGAAGAGACCCAGTACTTC. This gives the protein CASSPGGLEETQYF.

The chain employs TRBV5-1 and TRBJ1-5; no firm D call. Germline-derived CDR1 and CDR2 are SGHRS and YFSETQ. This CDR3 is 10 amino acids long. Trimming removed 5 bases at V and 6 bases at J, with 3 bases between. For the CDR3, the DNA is TGCGCCAGCAGGAGTCAGCCCCAGCATTTT. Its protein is CASRSQPQHF.

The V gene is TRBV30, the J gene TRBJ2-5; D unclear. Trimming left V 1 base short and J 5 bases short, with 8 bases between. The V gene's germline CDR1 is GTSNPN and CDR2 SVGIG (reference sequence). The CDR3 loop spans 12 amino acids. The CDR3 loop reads CAWSGVGETQYF. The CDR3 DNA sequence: TGTGCCTGGAGTGGGGTGGGGGAGACCCAGTACTTC. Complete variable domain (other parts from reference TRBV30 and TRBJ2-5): SQTIHQWPATLVQPVGSPLSLECTVEGTSNPNLYWYRQAAGRGLQLLFYSVGIGQISSEVPQNLSASRPQDRQFILSSKKLLLSDSGFYLCAWSGVGETQYFGPGTRLLVL.

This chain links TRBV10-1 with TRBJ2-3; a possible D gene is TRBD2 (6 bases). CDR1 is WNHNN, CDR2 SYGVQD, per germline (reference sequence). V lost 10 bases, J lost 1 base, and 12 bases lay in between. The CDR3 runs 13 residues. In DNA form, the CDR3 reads TGCGCCATCATCGGGGGTTGCACAGATACGCAGTATTTT. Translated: CAIIGGCTDTQYF.